This T cell receptor (beta chain) was obtained from a study of OX40 agonist ivuxolimab in advanced cancers. The overall study: With ivuxolimab, an agonistic anti-OX40 (CD134) antibody, patients were treated. Around 40% of patients had received prior checkpoint inhibitor therapy. The study, taken as a whole, reports: Clones of CD4+ and CD8+ blood T cells grew by week 6 at doses of 0.1 to 3.0 mg/kg. The mean number of expanded clones was higher in CD8+ T cells than in CD4+.

Method: immunoSEQ multiplex PCR; TCRdb's copy keeps in-frame clones and lacks some. This table holds 70,000 to 75,000 clones, about 94% found once. Note on this clone: Its antigen is not identified.

Germline-derived CDR1 and CDR2 are SNHLY and FYNNEI. Trimming removed 4 bases from V and 6 bases from J, with 6 bases in between. The CDR3 sequence is 12 residues long. The sequence was obtained from an adult with an advanced solid tumor such as melanoma, head and neck, liver or kidney cancer. Sequenced here: CD4+ or CD8+ T cells sorted from blood, sampled in a trial of the OX40 agonist ivuxolimab. The chain uses TRBV2 and TRBJ1-4; D unclear. CDR3 loop: CASSASDEKLFF. Here the CDR3 DNA reads TGTGCCAGCAGTGCTTCTGATGAAAAACTGTTTTTT. The full variable domain, completed using reference TRBV2 and TRBJ1-4, is EPEVTQTPSHQVTQMGQEVILRCVPISNHLYFYWYRQILGQKVEFLVSFYNNEISEKSEIFDDQFSVERPDGSNFTLKIRSTKLEDSAMYFCASSASDEKLFFGSGTQLSVL.